This is a list of T cell receptor beta chains from one sample in a study of lymphopenia after photon versus proton radiotherapy. Here immunoSEQ multiplex PCR was the method, and the copy in TCRdb shows in-frame clones only, minus some. The data show around 160,000 clones, with roughly nine tenths seen just once and approximately 4.6% held by the top ten. Sequences were derived from peripheral blood, sampled from a patient treated with photon-based radiotherapy. Receptors were obtained from a man aged 50 or older with gastric cancer. Each CDR3 is given with its conserved first and last residue. A D gene is named only where the DNA matches it firmly. Only part of the rows carry a size: once, few, many, or a class if the clone is expanded.

TRBV29-1,TRBJ2-7,NA,NA,TGCAGCGCCCGCCGGGCCTCCGGGGAGCAGTACTTC,CSARRASGEQYF
TRBV27,TRBJ1-1,TRBD1,NA,TGTGCCAGCAGAAAACAGGGGGCTCCTGAAGCTTTCTTT,CASRKQGAPEAFF
TRBV7-2,TRBJ2-7,NA,NA,TGTGCCAGCAGCTTAAGGACGGGATACTACGAGCAGTACTTC,CASSLRTGYYEQYF
TRBV23-1,TRBJ2-7,TRBD2,NA,TGCGCCAGCAGTCGACAGCGGGGGGCGAAGTACGAGCAGTACTTC,CASSRQRGAKYEQYF
TRBV19,TRBJ2-1,NA,NA,TGTGCCAGTAGTTTACAGGGCACCAATGAGCAGTTCTTC,CASSLQGTNEQFF
TRBV7-9,TRBJ1-4,TRBD1,NA,TGTGCCAGCAGCTTGTTTAGACAGGGAAATGAAAAACTGTTTTTT,CASSLFRQGNEKLFF
TRBV27,TRBJ2-4,TRBD2,few,TGTGCCAGCAGTTCGGGGCGGGAGGGGGCCAAAAACATTCAGTACTTC,CASSSGREGAKNIQYF
TRBV6-1,TRBJ1-1,NA,NA,TGTGCCAGCAGTGTACCTACAGGGCCGGCTTTCTTT,CASSVPTGPAFF
TRBV19,TRBJ2-7,NA,NA,TGTGCCAGTAGTATGGACAGCGAAACCTACGAGCAGTACTTC,CASSMDSETYEQYF
TRBV7-9,TRBJ1-1,NA,NA,TGTGCCAGCAGCTTTAGTCGGGCAGATGAAGCTTTCTTT,CASSFSRADEAFF
TRBV5-1,TRBJ2-7,TRBD2,NA,TGCGCCAGCACCGTCCAGGCGGGAGCGAGCTCCTACGAGCAGTACTTC,CASTVQAGASSYEQYF
TRBV5-6,TRBJ2-1,TRBD1,NA,TGTGCCAGCAGCAGGACAGGGGGGGCCTACAATGAGCAGTTCTTC,CASSRTGGAYNEQFF
TRBV2,TRBJ1-2,TRBD1,NA,TGTGCCAGTACACGACAGGGGGTTAGCTATGGCTACACCTTC,CASTRQGVSYGYTF
TRBV14,TRBJ2-2,TRBD1,NA,TGTGCCAGCAGCTACCGGACAGGGATAGTTAGCACCGGGGAGCTGTTTTTT,CASSYRTGIVSTGELFF
TRBV7-2,TRBJ2-3,TRBD2,once,TGTGCCAGCAGCTCCGGGACTAGCGGGAGGATAAACACAGATACGCAGTATTTT,CASSSGTSGRINTDTQYF
TRBV19,TRBJ1-4,NA,once,TGTGCCAGTAGGAGTAGCGGACCAACTAATGAAAAACTGTTTTTT,CASRSSGPTNEKLFF
TRBV18,TRBJ1-1,NA,NA,TGTGCCAGCTCACCGGGGCGGTTCATGAACACTGAAGCTTTCTTT,CASSPGRFMNTEAFF
TRBV5-1,TRBJ2-7,NA,NA,TGCGCCAGCAGCCCGAGACCGCCAACGGGGACCTGGGCCGAGCAGTACTTC,CASSPRPPTGTWAEQYF
TRBV5-1,TRBJ1-4,NA,NA,TGCGCCAGCAGCCCCTCAGGGGCGACTAATGAAAAACTGTTTTTT,CASSPSGATNEKLFF
TRBV18,TRBJ2-7,TRBD1,NA,TGTGCCAGCTCACCTCCGGACAGGGGGCTCTACGAGCAGTACTTC,CASSPPDRGLYEQYF
TRBV6-5,TRBJ2-2,TRBD1,NA,TGTGCCAGCAGTTCTTTTCAGGGGGCAACCGGGGAGCTGTTTTTT,CASSSFQGATGELFF
TRBV30,TRBJ1-1,NA,NA,TGTGCCTGGAGGGACCCACGGGGCGGCACTGAAGCTTTCTTT,CAWRDPRGGTEAFF
TRBV30,TRBJ1-5,TRBD1,NA,TGTGCCTGGAGTACAGGGGGCGTATGGCGTCAGCCCCAGCATTTT,CAWSTGGVWRQPQHF
TRBV9,TRBJ2-7,NA,NA,TGTGCCAGCAGCGTCTCCCCGACTAGTCGGGACGAGCAGTACTTC,CASSVSPTSRDEQYF
TRBV28,TRBJ1-1,TRBD1,NA,TGTGCCAGCGCGGAAGGGACAGAGAACACTGAAGCTTTCTTT,CASAEGTENTEAFF
TRBV6-6,TRBJ2-7,NA,NA,TGTGCCAGCAGTTACGGCTATAGCTCCTACGAGCAGTACTTC,CASSYGYSSYEQYF
TRBV2,TRBJ2-5,TRBD2,NA,TGTGCCAGCAGTGTGACAGGAGGAACTAGCGGGATGGGAGAGACCCAGTACTTC,CASSVTGGTSGMGETQYF
TRBV18,TRBJ1-1,NA,NA,TGTGCCAGCTCCCCGGGTGTCACTGAAGCTTTCTTT,CASSPGVTEAFF
TRBV7-8,TRBJ1-1,NA,NA,TGTGCCAGCAGCTTAGCTTGGGGGAACACTGAAGCTTTCTTT,CASSLAWGNTEAFF
TRBV12-5,TRBJ2-7,TRBD1,NA,TGTGCTAGTGGTTTGAGCATAGGGGGCGGCTACGAGCAGTACTTC,CASGLSIGGGYEQYF
TRBV7-6,TRBJ2-1,TRBD2,NA,TGTGCCAGCAGCTTAGTTGGGAGGACTAGCGGGAGGTCTGCCTACAATGAGCAGTTCTTC,CASSLVGRTSGRSAYNEQFF
TRBV6-5,TRBJ2-7,NA,NA,TGTGCCAGCAGTTACTCGACTAACGGGGTCCACGAGCAGTACTTC,CASSYSTNGVHEQYF
TRBV18,TRBJ1-1,TRBD1,NA,TGTGCCAGCTCACGACAGGGGAACACTGAAGCTTTCTTT,CASSRQGNTEAFF
TRBV7-2,TRBJ2-1,NA,NA,TGTGCCAGCAGCTCCCTTGTAGGGTCATACAATGAGCAGTTCTTC,CASSSLVGSYNEQFF
TRBV29-1,TRBJ1-6,NA,NA,TGCAGCGTTGAAGGCCCGGGACCCTCCTTGTTCTTT,CSVEGPGPSLFF
TRBV6-1,TRBJ2-7,NA,NA,TGTGCCAGCATACGCAGCGGCCTTCCCTACTTC,CASIRSGLPYF
TRBV4-2,TRBJ1-2,TRBD1,once,TGTGCCAGCAGCCCATCAGACAGGGCGCCCGTTGGCTACACCTTC,CASSPSDRAPVGYTF
TRBV27,TRBJ2-1,TRBD1,NA,TGTGCCAGCAGTTTAGAGGCAGGGGGCTTTGAGCAGTTCTTC,CASSLEAGGFEQFF
TRBV4-2,TRBJ2-5,TRBD2,NA,TGTGCCAGCAGCCCGCGGGAGCCCCAAGAGACCCAGTACTTC,CASSPREPQETQYF
TRBV7-3,TRBJ2-5,NA,NA,TGTGCCAGCAGCATCACAGGACTCCAAGAGACCCAGTACTTC,CASSITGLQETQYF
TRBV9,TRBJ2-7,NA,NA,TGTGCCAGCAGCGTAGAGCTTGGGAGTTCCTACGAGCAGTACTTC,CASSVELGSSYEQYF
TRBV6-5,TRBJ2-5,NA,once,TGTGCCAGCAGTTACTCGACTAGTAATTATGAGACCCAGTACTTC,CASSYSTSNYETQYF
TRBV5-1,TRBJ1-5,NA,few,TGCGCCAGCAGCTTGAAGGGGGGAGATCAGCCCCAGCATTTT,CASSLKGGDQPQHF
TRBV5-1,TRBJ2-3,TRBD1,once,TGCGCCAGCAGCTTGGGAGCAGGGGGCGGGAGCACAGATACGCAGTATTTT,CASSLGAGGGSTDTQYF
TRBV18,TRBJ2-2,NA,NA,TGTGCCAGCTCACCGTGGGACGTCGCGAACACCGGGGAGCTGTTTTTT,CASSPWDVANTGELFF
TRBV6-5,TRBJ2-7,NA,few,TGTGCCAGCAGTTCTCAACCTCAGCGGCCCCAGTACTTC,CASSSQPQRPQYF
TRBV18,TRBJ2-2,NA,NA,TGTGCCAGCTCACCGATATTACAGGCAACCGGGGAGCTGTTTTTT,CASSPILQATGELFF
TRBV2,TRBJ2-7,NA,NA,TGTGCCAGCGACCGGGGCTCCTACGAGCAGTACTTC,CASDRGSYEQYF
TRBV19,TRBJ1-3,TRBD1,NA,TGTGCCAGTAGTATGCGACAGGGGGAGGACACCATATATTTT,CASSMRQGEDTIYF
TRBV20-1,TRBJ2-7,NA,NA,TGCAGTGCTAGTACTAGTTACGAGCAGTACTTC,CSASTSYEQYF
TRBV30,TRBJ2-5,NA,few,TGTGCCTGGGGTAGCGCGGGAGAGACCCAGTACTTC,CAWGSAGETQYF